This TCR beta chain was profiled in a study of blood T cells in healthy people across ages. Every donor provided approximately 10 milliliters of peripheral blood. Then a second PCR, running about 6 to 12 cycles, was carried out with a sample-barcoded 5' primer and a J-beta primer mix. Unique molecular identifiers of 12 random nucleotides labeled each cDNA. TCRdb used MiXCR to reprocess the 5' RACE reads, holding one entry per CDR3 protein. The table shows 1.5 million to 2 million distinct CDR3 sequences, with around 35% occurring only once. V dropped 4 bases and J dropped 1 base, with 16 bases sitting between them. CDR3 length: 16 residues. In germline, CDR1 is ENHRY, CDR2 SYGVKD.

This TCR was sampled from a woman aged 25 to 45 in good health. V and J are TRBV10-3 and TRBJ1-1; D may be TRBD1 (5 bases). Sequencing was done on a sample of blood. The DNA for the CDR3 is TGTGCCATCAGTGGAAGGGGCAGGACCCCGAACACTGAAGCTTTCTTT. Translated, it gives CAISGRGRTPNTEAFF.